This section outlines one T cell receptor beta chain sequence together with its context. Its antigen remains unidentified. Germline V gene sequence: CDR1 SNHLY, CDR2 FYNNEI. Trimming stripped 4 bases from V and 3 bases from J, with 10 bases between. The CDR3 has 14 amino acids. This specimen comes from a study of radiotherapy plus CTLA-4 blockade in lung cancer. Study-level information: In about 20% of patients, objective responses were seen; roughly 30% had disease control.

Sequencing used immunoSEQ multiplex PCR; TCRdb keeps in-frame clones, though not all of them. The sample records roughly 130,000 clones, about 90% being singletons. Findings and caveats of the study: Radiotherapy was combined with ipilimumab, and tumor-derived TCR clones then expanded in blood. Interferon-beta, together with early blood T cell clone dynamics, reportedly best predicted response.

Treatment of patients with chemo-refractory metastatic non-small-cell lung cancer consisted of focal radiation plus CTLA-4 blockade with ipilimumab. The chain joins TRBV2 to TRBJ2-1, with D possibly being TRBD2 (6 bases). The sequence came from a human donor with non-small cell lung cancer that progressed on radiotherapy plus ipilimumab. The sequencing here drew on peripheral blood, taken from a patient treated with radiotherapy plus ipilimumab. As DNA, the CDR3 is TGTGCCAGCAGTGGAGGGACTTACTACAATGAGCAGTTCTTC. It codes for CASSGGTYYNEQFF.